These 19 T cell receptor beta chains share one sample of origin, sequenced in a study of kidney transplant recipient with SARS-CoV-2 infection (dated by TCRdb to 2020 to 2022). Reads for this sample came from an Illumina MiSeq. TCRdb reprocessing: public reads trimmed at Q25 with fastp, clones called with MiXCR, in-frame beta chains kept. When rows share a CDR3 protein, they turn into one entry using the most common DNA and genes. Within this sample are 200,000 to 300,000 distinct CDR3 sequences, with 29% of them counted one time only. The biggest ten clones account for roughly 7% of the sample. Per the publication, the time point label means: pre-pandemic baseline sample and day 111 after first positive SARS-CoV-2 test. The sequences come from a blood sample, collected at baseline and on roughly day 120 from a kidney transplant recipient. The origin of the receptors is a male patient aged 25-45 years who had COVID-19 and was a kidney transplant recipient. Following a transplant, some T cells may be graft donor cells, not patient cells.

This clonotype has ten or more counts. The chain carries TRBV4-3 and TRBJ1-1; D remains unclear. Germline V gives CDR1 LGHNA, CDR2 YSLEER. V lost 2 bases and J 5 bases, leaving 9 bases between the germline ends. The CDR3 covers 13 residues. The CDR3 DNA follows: TGCGCCAGCAGCCAATTTGAGGAGACTGAAGCTTTCTTT. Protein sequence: CASSQFEETEAFF.

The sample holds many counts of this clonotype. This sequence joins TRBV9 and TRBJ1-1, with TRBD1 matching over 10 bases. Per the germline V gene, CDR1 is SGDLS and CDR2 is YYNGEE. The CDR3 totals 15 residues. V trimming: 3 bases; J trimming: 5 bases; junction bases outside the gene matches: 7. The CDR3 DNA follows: TGTGCCAGCAGCGCATCCGGGACAGGGGTGACTGAAGCTTTCTTT. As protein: CASSASGTGVTEAFF.

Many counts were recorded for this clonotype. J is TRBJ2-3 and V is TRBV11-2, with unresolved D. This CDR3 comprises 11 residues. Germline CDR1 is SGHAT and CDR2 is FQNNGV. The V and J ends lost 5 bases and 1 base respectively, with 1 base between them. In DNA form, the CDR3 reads TGTGCCAGCAGCCGCACAGATACGCAGTATTTT. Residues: CASSRTDTQYF. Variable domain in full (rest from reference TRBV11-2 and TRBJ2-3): EAGVAQSPRYKIIEKRQSVAFWCNPISGHATLYWYQQILGQGPKLLIQFQNNGVVDDSQLPKDRFSAERLKGVDSTLKIQPAKLEDSAVYLCASSRTDTQYFGPGTRLTVL.

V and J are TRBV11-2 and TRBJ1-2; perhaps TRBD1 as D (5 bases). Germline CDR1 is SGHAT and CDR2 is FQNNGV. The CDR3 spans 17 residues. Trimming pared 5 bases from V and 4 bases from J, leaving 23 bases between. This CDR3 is CASSVVRTGRKTYGYTF. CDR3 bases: TGTGCCAGCAGCGTCGTACGAACAGGCAGAAAGACCTATGGCTACACCTTC.

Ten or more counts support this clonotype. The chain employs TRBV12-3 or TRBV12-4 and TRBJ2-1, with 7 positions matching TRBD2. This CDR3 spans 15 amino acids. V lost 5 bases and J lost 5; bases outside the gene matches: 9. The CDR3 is CASSTRTSWDNEQFF. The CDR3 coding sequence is TGTGCCAGCAGTACCCGGACTAGTTGGGACAATGAGCAGTTCTTC.

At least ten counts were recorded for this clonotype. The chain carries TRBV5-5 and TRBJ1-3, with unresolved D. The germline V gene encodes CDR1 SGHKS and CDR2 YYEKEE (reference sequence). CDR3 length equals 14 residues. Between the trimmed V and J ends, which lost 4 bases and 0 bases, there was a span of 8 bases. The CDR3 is CASSLLVSGNTIYF. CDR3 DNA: TGTGCCAGCAGCCTCCTTGTCTCTGGAAACACCATATATTTT.

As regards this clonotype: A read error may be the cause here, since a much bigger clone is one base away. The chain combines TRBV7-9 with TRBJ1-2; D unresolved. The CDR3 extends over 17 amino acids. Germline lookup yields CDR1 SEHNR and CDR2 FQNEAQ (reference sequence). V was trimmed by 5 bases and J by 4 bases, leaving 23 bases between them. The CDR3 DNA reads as TGTGCCAGCAGCGATATGAGATACCATGGAAAGGCCTATGGCTACACCTTC. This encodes CASSDMRYHGKAYGYTF.

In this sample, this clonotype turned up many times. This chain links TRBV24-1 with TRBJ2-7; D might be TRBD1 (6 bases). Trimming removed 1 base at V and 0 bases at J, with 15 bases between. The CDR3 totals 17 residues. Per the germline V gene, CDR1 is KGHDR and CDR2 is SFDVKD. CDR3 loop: CATSDFPDRTVSYEQYF. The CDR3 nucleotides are TGTGCCACCAGTGATTTTCCCGATCGGACAGTCTCCTACGAGCAGTACTTC.

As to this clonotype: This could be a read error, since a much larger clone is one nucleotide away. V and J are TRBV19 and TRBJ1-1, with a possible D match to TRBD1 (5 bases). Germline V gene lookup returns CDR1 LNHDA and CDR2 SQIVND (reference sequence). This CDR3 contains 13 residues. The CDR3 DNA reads TGTACCAGTAGTCCGGGGGTAAGGACTGAAGCTTTCTTT. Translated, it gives CTSSPGVRTEAFF.

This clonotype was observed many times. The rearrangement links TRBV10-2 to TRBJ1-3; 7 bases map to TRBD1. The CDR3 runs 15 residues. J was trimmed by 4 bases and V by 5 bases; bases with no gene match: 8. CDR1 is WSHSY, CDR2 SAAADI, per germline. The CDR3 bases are TGCGCCAGCAGTCCAAAGGGGGCGCGGGGAAACACCATATATTTT. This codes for CASSPKGARGNTIYF.

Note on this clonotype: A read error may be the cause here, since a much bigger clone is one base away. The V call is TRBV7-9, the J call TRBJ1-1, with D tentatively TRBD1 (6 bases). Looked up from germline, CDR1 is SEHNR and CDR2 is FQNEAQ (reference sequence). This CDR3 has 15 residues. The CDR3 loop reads CASSRGGPKNTEALF. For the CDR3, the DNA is TGTGCCAGCAGCCGGGGGGGGCCGAAGAACACTGAAGCTCTCTTT. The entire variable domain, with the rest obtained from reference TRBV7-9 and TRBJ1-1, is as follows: DTGVSQNPRHKITKRGQNVTFRCDPISEHNRLYWYRQTLGQGPEFLTYFQNEAQLEKSRLLSDRFSAERPKGSFSTLEIQRTEQGDSAMYLCASSRGGPKNTEALFGQGTRLTVV.

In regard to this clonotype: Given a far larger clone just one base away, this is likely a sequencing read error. Here the CDR3 DNA reads TGTGCCAGCAGCCTTACTAATGAAAAACCGTTTTTT. As protein: CASSLTNEKPFF. V gene TRBV3-1 combines with J gene TRBJ1-4; D ambiguous. Germline-derived CDR1 and CDR2 are LGHDT and YNNKEL (reference sequence). The CDR3 totals 12 residues.

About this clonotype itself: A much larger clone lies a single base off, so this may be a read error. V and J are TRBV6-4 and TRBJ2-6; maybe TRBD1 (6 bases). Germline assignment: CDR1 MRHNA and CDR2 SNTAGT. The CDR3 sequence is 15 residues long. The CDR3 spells CASSLDSSGASVLTF. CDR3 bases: TGTGCCAGCAGCTTGGACAGCTCTGGGGCCAGCGTCCTGACTTTC.

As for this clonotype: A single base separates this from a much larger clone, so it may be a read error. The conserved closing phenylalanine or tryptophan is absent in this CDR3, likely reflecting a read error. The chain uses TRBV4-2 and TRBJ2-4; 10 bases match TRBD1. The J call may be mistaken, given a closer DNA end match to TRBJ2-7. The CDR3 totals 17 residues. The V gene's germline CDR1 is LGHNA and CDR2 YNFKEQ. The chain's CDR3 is CASSQEVGWGQGSEQYL. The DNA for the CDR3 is TGTGCCAGCAGCCAAGAGGTGGGGTGGGGACAGGGGTCCGAGCAGTACCTC.

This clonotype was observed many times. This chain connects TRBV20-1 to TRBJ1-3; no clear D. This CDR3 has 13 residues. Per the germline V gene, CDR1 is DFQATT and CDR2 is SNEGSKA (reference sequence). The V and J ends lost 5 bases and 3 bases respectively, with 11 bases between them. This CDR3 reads CSAHVTRGNTIYF. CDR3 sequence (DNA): TGCAGTGCTCACGTCACACGTGGAAACACCATATATTTT.

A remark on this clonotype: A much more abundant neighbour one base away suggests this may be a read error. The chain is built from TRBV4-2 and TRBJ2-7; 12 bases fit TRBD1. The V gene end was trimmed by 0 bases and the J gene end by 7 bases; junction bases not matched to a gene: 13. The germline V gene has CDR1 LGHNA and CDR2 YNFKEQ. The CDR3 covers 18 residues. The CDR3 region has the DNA TGTGCCAGCAGCCAAGATGGGTCCGGGACAGGGGGCGATGGGGAGCAGTACTTC. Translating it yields CASSQDGSGTGGDGEQYF.

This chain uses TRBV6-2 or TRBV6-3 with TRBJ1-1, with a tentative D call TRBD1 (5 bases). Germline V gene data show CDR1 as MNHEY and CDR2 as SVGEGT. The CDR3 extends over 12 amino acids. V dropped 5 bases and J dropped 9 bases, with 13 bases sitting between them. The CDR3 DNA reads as TGTGCCAGCAGTACGTGGGGCGGGAAAGCTTTCTTT. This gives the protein CASSTWGGKAFF.

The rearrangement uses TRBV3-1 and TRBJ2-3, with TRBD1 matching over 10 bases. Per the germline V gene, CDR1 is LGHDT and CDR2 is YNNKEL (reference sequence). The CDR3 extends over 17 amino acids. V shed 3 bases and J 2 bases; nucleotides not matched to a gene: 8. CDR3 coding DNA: TGTGCCAGCAGCCACCTCGGGACAGGGGTTGACACAGATACGCAGTATTTT. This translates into CASSHLGTGVDTDTQYF.

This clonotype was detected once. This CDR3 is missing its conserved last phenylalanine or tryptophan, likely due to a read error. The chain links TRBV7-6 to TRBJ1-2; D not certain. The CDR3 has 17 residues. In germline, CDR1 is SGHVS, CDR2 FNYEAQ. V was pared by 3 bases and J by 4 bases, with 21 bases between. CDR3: CASSLWFESRKTYGYTL. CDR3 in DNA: TGTGCCAGCAGCTTGTGGTTTGAATCTCGAAAGACCTATGGCTACACCCTC.